This T cell receptor (beta chain) stems from a study of CD8+ T cells in alopecia areata. Study in general: Treated patients were dosed with oral tofacitinib, taking 5 to 10 mg twice daily. Severity scoring for treated patients was based on the percentage of affected scalp area. Overall study results and limits: Given one nonresponder, whether baseline CD8+ expansion relates to response remains uncertain. Sequence data from scalp samples additionally include resident alphabeta T cells of normal skin.

Germline V CDR1 and CDR2: SNHLY, FYNNEI. This CDR3 contains 14 residues. Trimming stripped 6 bases from V and 0 bases from J, with 9 bases between. Turning to this clone: Its antigen remains unknown.

Treatment in this sample: oral pan-JAK inhibitor, 5-10 mg twice daily. In each case, RNA was isolated and then reverse transcribed into cDNA as the sequencing template. Sequenced by immunoSEQ multiplex PCR; TCRdb stores in-frame clones only, minus some. In the table there are approximately 220,000 clones, 35% to 40% of which are singletons. This receptor was obtained from a human donor with alopecia areata. This chain links TRBV2 with TRBJ1-5; no clear D. The sequencing used CD4+ T cells sorted from blood, collected at roughly week 30, from a patient treated with tofacitinib. The CDR3 is CASSFVSSNQPQHF. CDR3 nucleotides: TGTGCCAGCAGCTTCGTTAGTAGCAATCAGCCCCAGCATTTT.